What follows are 21 T cell receptor beta chains derived from one specimen sequenced in a study of cytomegalovirus exposure and HLA in healthy donors. Both 60 Vbeta primers and 13 Jbeta primers went into the PCR. Some clones are missing from TCRdb's copy, which holds only in-frame ones; the method was immunoSEQ multiplex PCR. The data hold some 110,000 clones, with 70% to 80% observed a single time. Sequencing was done on a sample of PBMCs. These receptors were collected from a young man in good health and CMV-seronegative.

This chain links TRBV7-2 with TRBJ1-2; a weak D match, TRBD1 (6 bases). This CDR3 contains 15 residues. Trimming shortened V by 0 bases and J by 4 bases, and 12 bases separated the two germline ends. CDR1 and CDR2 from the germline V gene are SGHTA and FQGNSA. CDR3 region: CASSLAIDRPYGYTF. The CDR3 DNA sequence: TGTGCCAGCAGCTTAGCGATTGACAGGCCCTATGGCTACACCTTC.

This clone was picked up one time. The CDR3 region has the DNA TGCGCCAGCAGCAGAGGGACTGTCGGGCAAGAGACCCAGTACTTC. Translation: CASSRGTVGQETQYF. This chain connects TRBV5-1 to TRBJ2-5; TRBD2 might be the D (6 bases). The CDR3 has 15 residues. V was cut by 4 bases and J by 2 bases, with 15 bases left in between. CDR1 is SGHRS, CDR2 YFSETQ, per germline.

The gene calls are TRBV5-5 and TRBJ2-1; TRBD2 aligns across 8 bases. This CDR3 is built from 15 residues. The trim removed 2 bases at V and 2 bases at J, leaving 3 bases unmatched. Germline CDR1 SGHKS, CDR2 YYEKEE (reference sequence). DNA for the CDR3: TGTGCCAGCAGCTTTGGAGCGGGGGCCTACAATGAGCAGTTCTTC. Protein: CASSFGAGAYNEQFF.

This chain links TRBV7-9 with TRBJ2-1; TRBD1 is a possible D gene (5 bases). The CDR3 is 13 amino acids. CDR1 is SEHNR, CDR2 FQNEAQ, per germline (reference sequence). Trimming removed 7 bases from V and 9 bases from J, with 16 bases in between. Here the CDR3 reads CASNPHQGGEQFF. CDR3 nucleotides: TGTGCCAGCAACCCCCATCAGGGTGGTGAGCAGTTCTTC.

A single count supports this clone. The chain uses TRBV7-8 and TRBJ2-3; 8 bases agree with TRBD2. Germline V lookup: CDR1 SGHVS, CDR2 FQNEAQ. The CDR3 contains 17 residues. V was pared by 0 bases and J by 4 bases, with 9 bases of the junction left unmatched. The CDR3 sequence: CASSLARWRGVADTQYF. The CDR3 nucleotides are TGTGCCAGCAGCTTAGCGCGGTGGCGGGGGGTTGCAGATACGCAGTATTTT.

J is TRBJ1-2 and V is TRBV5-6; D is uncertain. The germline gives CDR1 SGHDT, CDR2 YYEEEE. V was pared by 4 bases and J by 4 bases, with 11 bases between. The CDR3 is 13 residues long. CDR3 coding DNA: TGTGCCAGCAGCCCCCAGGAAACCTATGGCTACACCTTC. It is translated as CASSPQETYGYTF.

This clone was detected only once. The chain joins TRBV6-4 to TRBJ2-2, with 7 bases fitting TRBD1. The J segment lost 1 base and the V segment lost 3 bases, leaving 2 bases of the junction unmatched. CDR1 and CDR2 from the germline V gene are MRHNA and SNTAGT. This CDR3 region has 15 residues. CDR3 amino acids: CASSEQGLNTGELFF. The CDR3 coding sequence is TGTGCCAGCAGTGAACAGGGGTTGAACACCGGGGAGCTGTTTTTT.

The chain has TRBV5-6 and TRBJ1-2, with 8 positions matching TRBD1. After removal of 4 bases from V and 4 bases from J, the junction contained 9 bases not matched to a gene. Germline CDR1 reads SGHDT; CDR2 reads YYEEEE. There are 15 residues in the CDR3. The CDR3 is CASSSTGGLGYGYTF. CDR3 nucleotide sequence: TGTGCCAGCAGCAGTACAGGGGGGCTAGGCTATGGCTACACCTTC.

V gene TRBV28 combines with J gene TRBJ2-5; 11 positions match TRBD2. The CDR3 is 14 residues long. CDR1 is MDHEN, CDR2 SYDVKM, per germline. The V gene end was trimmed by 7 bases and the J gene end by 4 bases; junction bases not matched to a gene: 5. Written as DNA, the CDR3 is TGTGCCAGCATAGCGGGAGGGCTACTAGAGACCCAGTACTTC. Protein sequence: CASIAGGLLETQYF.

The chain employs TRBV9 and TRBJ2-3, with TRBD2 as a possible D gene (5 bases). Germline CDR1 and CDR2: SGDLS and YYNGEE. The CDR3 has 15 amino acids. V lost 2 bases, J lost 2 bases, and 12 bases lay in between. CDR3 bases: TGTGCCAGCAGCGTGACGGAGAGGGTCACAGATACGCAGTATTTT. Its protein product is CASSVTERVTDTQYF.

The rearrangement links TRBV5-1 to TRBJ1-1; unclear D gene. The germline gives CDR1 SGHRS, CDR2 YFSETQ. The CDR3 length is 13 residues. Deletions cut 9 bases from V and 8 bases from J, with 20 bases between. CDR3 sequence (DNA): TGCGCCACCTCGAGAGGAGCGACCACGGAAGCTTTCTTT. It codes for CATSRGATTEAFF.

The chain is built from TRBV6-1 and TRBJ1-3, with TRBD1 identical over 7 bases. From germline, CDR1 is MNHNS and CDR2 SASEGT. The trim removed 4 bases at V and 0 bases at J, leaving 6 bases unmatched. The CDR3 is 16 amino acids. In nucleotides, the CDR3 is TGTGCCAGCAGTGGGACAGGCGTGAGCTCTGGAAACACCATATATTTT. Translation: CASSGTGVSSGNTIYF.

CDR3 coding DNA: TGTGCCAGCTACCCGGGACAAAACACCGGGGAGCTGTTTTTT. This sequence encodes CASYPGQNTGELFF. The chain is built from TRBV28 and TRBJ2-2; tentatively, D is TRBD1 (6 bases). CDR1 MDHEN and CDR2 SYDVKM come from the germline V gene. This CDR3 is built from 14 residues. The V gene lost 8 bases and the J gene lost 2 bases, with 12 bases spanning the gap.

The chain is built from TRBV18 and TRBJ1-4, with D possibly being TRBD1 (6 bases). CDR3 size: 13 residues. Trimming pared 6 bases from V and 4 bases from J, leaving 9 bases between. The germline CDR1 and CDR2 sequences are KGHSH and LQKENI. The CDR3 spells CASSDSFNEKLFF. The DNA for the CDR3 is TGTGCCAGCTCGGACAGCTTTAATGAAAAACTGTTTTTT. Complete variable domain (other parts from reference TRBV18 and TRBJ1-4): NAGVMQNPRHLVRRRGQEARLRCSPMKGHSHVYWYRQLPEEGLKFMVYLQKENIIDESGMPKERFSAEFPKEGPSILRIQQVVRGDSAAYFCASSDSFNEKLFFGSGTQLSVL.

This clone was counted a few times. The chain joins TRBV4-1 to TRBJ2-7; a possible D gene is TRBD1 (6 bases). Germline assignment: CDR1 MGHRA and CDR2 YSYEKL. The CDR3 sequence is 14 residues long. The V end lost 0 bases, the J end lost 2 bases, and 8 bases lay between the germline ends. CDR3 sequence: CASSQETGTYEQYF. The CDR3 DNA is TGCGCCAGCAGCCAAGAGACAGGAACCTACGAGCAGTACTTC.

This chain connects TRBV19 to TRBJ1-5, with 7 positions matching TRBD1. V lost 3 bases and J lost 6; bases outside the gene matches: 5. Germline lookup yields CDR1 LNHDA and CDR2 SQIVND (reference sequence). The CDR3 is 14 residues long. In nucleotides, the CDR3 is TGTGCCAGTAGTATTCCGGCAGGGGGTCAGCCCCAGCATTTT. This sequence encodes CASSIPAGGQPQHF. Together with reference TRBV19 and TRBJ1-5, the CDR3 gives the full variable domain: DGGITQSPKYLFRKEGQNVTLSCEQNLNHDAMYWYRQDPGQGLRLIYYSQIVNDFQKGDIAEGYSVSREKKESFPLTVTSAQKNPTAFYLCASSIPAGGQPQHFGDGTRLSIL.

There are a few counts of this clone. The rearrangement links TRBV28 to TRBJ1-3; D gene ambiguous. This CDR3 contains 16 residues. Looked up from germline, CDR1 is MDHEN and CDR2 is SYDVKM. Trimming removed 3 bases from V and 1 base from J, with 13 bases in between. The CDR3 DNA reads as TGTGCCAGCAGTTTTTCCGGGGTACAATCTGGAAACACCATATATTTT. Residues: CASSFSGVQSGNTIYF.

The chain combines TRBV29-1 with TRBJ2-3; no reliable D call. This CDR3 contains 12 residues. CDR1 is SQVTM, CDR2 ANQGSEA, per germline. Trimming took 3 bases from V and 0 from J, leaving 4 bases between them. The CDR3 region has the DNA TGCAGCGTTGAGGGCAGCACAGATACGCAGTATTTT. Residues: CSVEGSTDTQYF.

V gene TRBV7-9 combines with J gene TRBJ2-1; 8 positions agree with TRBD1. V lost 7 bases and J lost 14; bases outside the gene matches: 4. CDR3 length equals 10 residues. CDR1 is SEHNR, CDR2 FQNEAQ, per germline (reference sequence). The CDR3 DNA reads as TGTGCCAGCAACTACAGGGGGGAGTTCTTC. This encodes CASNYRGEFF.

The count of this clone is one. The V gene is TRBV10-3, the J gene TRBJ2-3, with D possibly matching TRBD2 (6 bases). Germline V gene data show CDR1 as ENHRY and CDR2 as SYGVKD. The V end was cut by 0 bases, the J end by 6 bases, with 13 bases between. This CDR3 has 15 residues. The CDR3 loop is CAISESTGGWDTQYF. The CDR3 nucleotides are TGTGCCATCAGTGAGTCGACTGGGGGGTGGGATACGCAGTATTTT.

This clone appeared a single time. The V and J genes are TRBV7-9 and TRBJ2-1; TRBD2 aligns across 8 bases. The CDR3 has 12 residues. J gave up 16 bases and V 6 bases, and 11 bases lay outside the gene matches. Germline CDR1 SEHNR, CDR2 FQNEAQ (reference sequence). CDR3 DNA: TGTGCCAGCAGATCGCTGGGGGGACTAGACTTCTTC. The encoded protein is CASRSLGGLDFF.